This entry lists 2 T cell receptor beta chains sequenced from one sample in a study of cytomegalovirus exposure and HLA in healthy donors. The PCR made use of 60 Vbeta and 13 Jbeta primers. Sequencing used immunoSEQ multiplex PCR; TCRdb keeps in-frame clones, though not all of them. The sample carries about 150,000 clones, 80% recorded once. Sequencing was carried out using PBMCs. These receptors were taken from a woman in her thirties or forties in good health and CMV-seropositive.

The gene calls are TRBV4-1 and TRBJ2-3, with TRBD2 matching over 11 bases. The V segment lost 0 bases and the J segment 4 bases; nucleotides outside the gene matches: 9. CDR1 and CDR2 from the germline V gene are MGHRA and YSYEKL. The CDR3 loop spans 18 amino acids. CDR3 nucleotide sequence: TGCGCCAGCAGCCAAGACCTCGTAGCGGGAGGGCCCGCAGATACGCAGTATTTT. Protein sequence: CASSQDLVAGGPADTQYF.

The V gene is TRBV11-3, the J gene TRBJ2-2; maybe TRBD1 (5 bases). The CDR3 runs 12 residues. Germline values: CDR1 SGHNT, CDR2 YENEEA. V lost 5 bases and J 8 bases, leaving 9 bases between the germline ends. CDR3 coding DNA: TGTGCCAGCAGCCCCAGGGTGGGGGAGCTGTTTTTT. Protein: CASSPRVGELFF.